Below are 27 T cell receptor beta chains sequenced from a single sample in a study of T cell repertoires in cytomegalovirus infection. TCRdb passed the reads through MiXCR, listing each CDR3 protein once. The repertoire consists of just over 300,000 distinct CDR3 sequences, with roughly a sixth occurring once and the leading ten covering more than 10%. What was sequenced was PBMCs. These receptors were obtained from a human donor in good health (CMV status not recorded). Some clones in this sample may be carry-over from other donors' samples.

This clonotype showed up just a few times. The J gene is TRBJ1-2, the V gene TRBV12-3 or TRBV12-4; 10 bases are shared with TRBD1. Trimming removed 5 bases from V and 7 bases from J; junction bases left unmatched: 10. CDR3 length: 15 amino acids. CDR3 in DNA: TGTGCCAGCAGTCTCACCGGGACAGGGGCCCGTGGCTACACCTTC. Translating gives CASSLTGTGARGYTF.

CDR3 loop: CAIRRDRQAELFF. In nucleotides, the CDR3 is TGTGCCATCCGCCGGGACAGACAAGCGGAGCTGTTTTTT. This rearrangement joins TRBV10-3 to TRBJ2-2, with TRBD1 matching 7 bases. The V segment lost 8 bases and the J segment 10 bases; nucleotides outside the gene matches: 10. The CDR3 covers 13 residues. Per germline, CDR1 ENHRY and CDR2 SYGVKD.

The chain recombines TRBV20-1 with TRBJ2-7; a possible D gene is TRBD1 (6 bases). Germline V gives CDR1 DFQATT, CDR2 SNEGSKA (reference sequence). The CDR3 totals 13 residues. Trimming left V 3 bases short and J 0 bases short, with 9 bases between. The CDR3 spells CSASTGNSYEQYF. The CDR3 DNA reads as TGCAGTGCTAGTACAGGGAACTCCTACGAGCAGTACTTC.

The rearrangement joins TRBV20-1 to TRBJ2-5; D gene uncertain. Trimming shortened V by 0 bases and J by 3 bases, and 11 bases separated the two germline ends. The CDR3 is 14 amino acids. Germline values: CDR1 DFQATT, CDR2 SNEGSKA (reference sequence). The CDR3: CSARDGRAEETQYF. The CDR3 bases are TGCAGTGCTAGAGATGGAAGGGCGGAAGAGACCCAGTACTTC.

This clonotype showed up many times. V gene TRBV5-1 combines with J gene TRBJ2-1; 11 bases agree with TRBD1. V lost 2 bases, J lost 3 bases, and 13 bases stayed unmatched. Germline V gene lookup returns CDR1 SGHRS and CDR2 YFSETQ. This CDR3 contains 19 residues. The CDR3 nucleotides are TGCGCCAGCAGCTTTCTCTGGACAGGGGGCGTTACCGACTACAATGAGCAGTTCTTC. Protein sequence: CASSFLWTGGVTDYNEQFF.

There are many counts of this clonotype. The chain combines TRBV10-3 with TRBJ1-1, with 7 positions matching TRBD1. Germline values: CDR1 ENHRY, CDR2 SYGVKD. The V and J ends lost 11 bases and 0 bases, in that order; junction bases with no gene match: 6. The CDR3 runs to 13 residues. The CDR3 nucleotides read TGTGCCGTCCGACAGGGCCTGAACACTGAAGCTTTCTTT. Translation gives CAVRQGLNTEAFF.

Many counts were recorded for this clonotype. The gene calls are TRBV7-6 and TRBJ1-1; D not certain. Trimming took 0 bases from V and 8 from J, leaving 10 bases between them. CDR1 is SGHVS and CDR2 is FNYEAQ in the germline V gene. The CDR3 has 13 amino acids. CDR3 in amino acids: CASSLAPLQEAFF. The CDR3, as DNA: TGTGCCAGCAGCTTAGCCCCTCTTCAAGAAGCTTTCTTT.

This clonotype occurred many times. The V call is TRBV7-2, the J call TRBJ1-5, with no clear D. CDR3 length: 14 residues. Germline CDR1 SGHTA, CDR2 FQGNSA. Trimming removed 2 bases from V and 3 bases from J, with 8 bases in between. In DNA form, the CDR3 reads TGTGCCAGCAGCTTAAGCCGGGACAATCAGCCCCAGCATTTT. As protein: CASSLSRDNQPQHF.

The table lists this clonotype with a few counts. The genes are TRBV12-3 or TRBV12-4 and TRBJ2-7, with 11 bases lining up with TRBD2. The V and J ends lost 4 bases and 3 bases, in that order; junction bases with no gene match: 11. This CDR3 region has 17 residues. In DNA, the CDR3 is TGTGCCAGCAGTTCTCGGGGTAGCGGGGGGGGGGACTACGAGCAGTACTTC. Translating it yields CASSSRGSGGGDYEQYF.

This clonotype was seen many times. CDR3 DNA: TGTGCCAGCAGCCCCGGGCCAGGCGGCAATGAGCAGTTCTTC. Amino acids: CASSPGPGGNEQFF. This chain uses TRBV7-2 with TRBJ2-1; D is uncertain. CDR3 length: 14 amino acids. V shed 5 bases and J shed 6 bases, with 14 bases lying between them. The germline V gene encodes CDR1 SGHTA and CDR2 FQGNSA.

This clonotype occurred many times. This chain links TRBV11-2 with TRBJ2-7, with D tentatively TRBD2 (6 bases). There are 20 residues in the CDR3. The germline CDR1 and CDR2 sequences are SGHAT and FQNNGV. Trimming took off 2 bases at V and 2 bases at J, with 28 bases between the two ends. CDR3 loop: CASSLSWLRQRRGYTYEQYF. The CDR3 bases are TGTGCCAGCAGCTTAAGTTGGTTGCGACAACGGAGGGGATACACCTACGAGCAGTACTTC.

The table lists this clonotype with many counts. The chain has TRBV7-9 and TRBJ1-4; D call uncertain. The CDR3 sequence is 15 residues long. Trimming took off 1 base at V and 0 bases at J, with 6 bases between the two ends. Per the germline V gene, CDR1 is SEHNR and CDR2 is FQNEAQ (reference sequence). The CDR3 is CASSLGGSTNEKLFF. CDR3 bases: TGTGCCAGCAGCTTAGGCGGTTCAACTAATGAAAAACTGTTTTTT.

This clonotype was counted between two and nine times. The rearrangement joins TRBV6-2 or TRBV6-3 to TRBJ1-1; 7 bases map to TRBD1. Germline V gene sequence: CDR1 MNHEY, CDR2 SVGEGT. With V trimmed by 6 bases and J by 7 bases, 8 bases remained unmatched. CDR3 size: 13 residues. The CDR3 region is CASRRGRGGEAFF. Here the CDR3 DNA reads TGTGCCAGCAGAAGGGGCAGGGGGGGTGAAGCTTTCTTT.

The DNA of the CDR3 is TGTGCCATCAGTGCGGCACTAGCCAAAAACATTCAGTACTTC. This translates into CAISAALAKNIQYF. The chain joins TRBV10-3 to TRBJ2-4; no definite D call. The CDR3 extends over 14 amino acids. CDR1 and CDR2 from the germline V gene are ENHRY and SYGVKD. Trimming stripped 4 bases from V and 0 bases from J, with 7 bases between.

The sample holds a few counts of this clonotype. The rearrangement joins TRBV7-8 to TRBJ2-3; D perhaps matches TRBD2 (5 bases). Trimming shortened V by 8 bases and J by 4 bases, and 22 bases separated the two germline ends. CDR1 and CDR2 from the germline V gene are SGHVS and FQNEAQ. CDR3 length: 16 amino acids. The CDR3 coding sequence is TGTGCCAGCTACAGACAATCCGGGATCCACTCAGATACGCAGTATTTT. Translated: CASYRQSGIHSDTQYF.

This clonotype has a handful of counts. The V call is TRBV7-9, the J call TRBJ1-1, with 7 bases that match TRBD1. In germline, CDR1 is SEHNR, CDR2 FQNEAQ (reference sequence). V dropped 3 bases and J dropped 2; count of bases not matched to a gene: 6. The length of the CDR3 is 15 residues. The CDR3 protein is CASSFRQGANTEAFF. As DNA, the CDR3 is TGTGCCAGCAGCTTCCGACAGGGCGCAAACACTGAAGCTTTCTTT.

V is TRBV5-4 and J is TRBJ2-5; D perhaps matches TRBD1 (6 bases). V was clipped by 4 bases and J by 4 bases, with 17 bases between them. CDR1 and CDR2 from the germline V gene are SGHNT and YYREEE (reference sequence). There are 15 residues in the CDR3. DNA for the CDR3: TGTGCCAGCAGCGGGTACCGGGACAACTTAGAGACCCAGTACTTC. This translates into CASSGYRDNLETQYF.

The V call is TRBV12-3 or TRBV12-4, the J call TRBJ1-1; weak D call: TRBD1 (6 bases). V was pared by 8 bases and J by 1 base, with 14 bases between. The length of the CDR3 is 14 residues. The CDR3 loop reads CASSVGQRNTEAFF. DNA of the CDR3: TGTGCCAGCTCGGTCGGACAGCGGAACACTGAAGCTTTCTTT.

This clonotype has ten or more counts. The chain has TRBV7-8 and TRBJ1-1; D is uncertain. With 5 bases removed from V and 7 bases from J, the gap between germline ends came to 11 bases. The germline gives CDR1 SGHVS, CDR2 FQNEAQ. The CDR3 is 12 residues long. CDR3: CASSTEWGEAFF. The CDR3 nucleotides read TGTGCCAGCAGCACTGAATGGGGTGAAGCTTTCTTT.

As regards this clonotype: Being one base from a much bigger clone, this may be a read error. This sequence joins TRBV20-1 and TRBJ2-7; D may be TRBD1 or TRBD2 (5 bases each). Deletions cut 2 bases from V and 5 bases from J, with 22 bases between. From germline, CDR1 is DFQATT and CDR2 SNEGSKA (reference sequence). There are 16 residues in the CDR3. In DNA, the CDR3 is TGCAGTGCTAGACGGGACGGGGTAGTTCTCGGCCACGAGCAGTACTTC. Its translation is CSARRDGVVLGHEQYF.

Ten or more counts support this clonotype. The DNA of the CDR3 is TGTGCCAGCAGCGCTTCGGACCGGCTTACTAACTATGGCTACACCTTC. Residues: CASSASDRLTNYGYTF. The genes are TRBV7-6 and TRBJ1-2; D unclear. The CDR3 totals 16 residues. V lost 5 bases and J lost 0, with 16 bases in between. Per germline, CDR1 SGHVS and CDR2 FNYEAQ.

This chain links TRBV4-3 with TRBJ2-1, with 9 nucleotides matching TRBD2. J lost 5 bases, V lost 1 base, and 6 bases had no gene match. This CDR3 is built from 16 residues. The V gene's germline CDR1 is LGHNA and CDR2 YSLEER. The CDR3 is CASSQVAGGPNNEQFF. DNA of the CDR3: TGCGCCAGCAGCCAAGTCGCGGGGGGGCCCAACAATGAGCAGTTCTTC.

CDR3 in DNA: TGTGCCAGTAGTATAGTCGCTCAGCAAGAGACCCAGTACTTC. Translation gives CASSIVAQQETQYF. The gene calls are TRBV19 and TRBJ2-5; D ambiguous. Germline V lookup: CDR1 LNHDA, CDR2 SQIVND (reference sequence). The CDR3 loop spans 14 amino acids. The V end was cut by 1 base, the J end by 2 bases, with 8 bases between.

The V gene is TRBV5-6, the J gene TRBJ2-2; TRBD1 agrees at 8 bases. Trimming cost V 3 bases and J 3 bases; bases outside gene matches: 13. The germline gives CDR1 SGHDT, CDR2 YYEEEE. This CDR3 region has 18 residues. Here the CDR3 DNA reads TGTGCCAGCAGCTCACGGACAGGGCAGGCCACCTACACCGGGGAGCTGTTTTTT. Translating it yields CASSSRTGQATYTGELFF.

The chain joins TRBV20-1 to TRBJ1-5; D gene uncertain. The V gene's germline CDR1 is DFQATT and CDR2 SNEGSKA (reference sequence). Deletions cut 0 bases from V and 0 bases from J, with 12 bases between. The length of the CDR3 is 16 residues. The CDR3 reads CSARDEGTYSNQPQHF. DNA for the CDR3: TGCAGTGCTAGAGATGAGGGTACTTATAGCAATCAGCCCCAGCATTTT.

The chain links TRBV20-1 to TRBJ2-5, with 9 bases fitting TRBD2. Germline V gene sequence: CDR1 DFQATT, CDR2 SNEGSKA (reference sequence). The CDR3 has 13 amino acids. V was clipped by 3 bases and J by 3 bases; unmatched bases: 2. The CDR3 region is CSASASGEETQYF. The CDR3 nucleotides are TGCAGTGCTAGCGCTAGCGGGGAAGAGACCCAGTACTTC.

This clonotype was counted many times. V and J are TRBV11-1 and TRBJ2-5, with TRBD2 matching 7 bases. Per germline, CDR1 SGHAT and CDR2 FQDESV (reference sequence). The V and J ends lost 4 bases and 5 bases, in that order; junction bases with no gene match: 7. The CDR3 loop spans 14 amino acids. CDR3 coding DNA: TGTGCCAGCAGCTCTCCGCAGGGAGGGGAGACCCAGTACTTC. Translation: CASSSPQGGETQYF.